This passage covers 14 T cell receptor beta chains from one sample sequenced in a study of blood T cell repertoires in COVID-19. Sequenced by immunoSEQ multiplex PCR; TCRdb stores in-frame clones only, minus some. The repertoire holds over 150,000 clones, with more than 80% as singletons. The sample comprised peripheral blood. The source of these receptors is a woman older than 75 with COVID-19, enrolled during active disease.

The sample holds one count of this clone. The chain's CDR3 is CASSETDWDFYEQYF. In DNA form, the CDR3 reads TGTGCCAGCAGTGAAACGGACTGGGACTTCTACGAGCAGTACTTC. The chain combines TRBV2 with TRBJ2-5; D possibly corresponds to TRBD2 (6 bases). Near its end, the DNA agrees better with TRBJ2-7, so the J call may be wrong. This CDR3 has 15 residues. CDR1 and CDR2 from the germline V gene are SNHLY and FYNNEI.

Here the CDR3 DNA reads TGTGCCAGCAGTCCCCAGCGGGGACAGGGAGGAGCCGAGCAGTACTTC. Protein: CASSPQRGQGGAEQYF. The chain couples TRBV27 to TRBJ2-7, with TRBD1 matching 9 bases. The CDR3 spans 16 residues. J lost 6 bases, V lost 5 bases, and 14 bases had no gene match. Germline CDR1 is MNHEY and CDR2 is SMNVEV (reference sequence).

The rearrangement uses TRBV7-6 and TRBJ1-4, with 8 positions matching TRBD1. V lost 3 bases, J lost 6 bases, and 6 bases stayed unmatched. The germline gives CDR1 SGHVS, CDR2 FNYEAQ. The CDR3 extends over 15 amino acids. CDR3: CASSFRQGPDEKLFF. For the CDR3, the DNA is TGTGCCAGCAGCTTCCGACAGGGGCCGGATGAAAAACTGTTTTTT.

This chain connects TRBV9 to TRBJ2-3, with 10 nucleotides matching TRBD1. This CDR3 is built from 16 residues. The V and J ends lost 3 bases and 4 bases, in that order; junction bases with no gene match: 8. CDR1 is SGDLS, CDR2 YYNGEE, per germline. CDR3 protein: CASSATSGQGSDTQYF. CDR3 nucleotide sequence: TGTGCCAGCAGCGCAACCTCGGGACAGGGGTCAGATACGCAGTATTTT. Complete variable domain (other parts from reference TRBV9 and TRBJ2-3): DSGVTQTPKHLITATGQRVTLRCSPRSGDLSVYWYQQSLDQGLQFLIQYYNGEERAKGNILERFSAQQFPDLHSELNLSSLELGDSALYFCASSATSGQGSDTQYFGPGTRLTVL.

V and J are TRBV27 and TRBJ1-2, with a tentative D call TRBD1 (6 bases). The CDR3 runs to 17 residues. Trimming removed 0 bases from V and 8 bases from J, with 22 bases in between. Per the germline V gene, CDR1 is MNHEY and CDR2 is SMNVEV (reference sequence). The CDR3 reads CASSLSASRTVLGGYTF. CDR3 nucleotides: TGTGCCAGCAGTTTATCGGCCTCTCGGACAGTACTAGGCGGCTACACCTTC.

The chain employs TRBV27 and TRBJ2-5; D is uncertain. Trimming removed 6 bases from V and 5 bases from J, with 10 bases in between. Looked up from germline, CDR1 is MNHEY and CDR2 is SMNVEV (reference sequence). The CDR3 sequence is 12 residues long. CDR3 amino acids: CASSPSRETQYF. DNA of the CDR3: TGTGCCAGCAGCCCCTCCAGGGAGACCCAGTACTTC.

The genes are TRBV6-5 and TRBJ2-3; D possibly corresponds to TRBD2 (5 bases). CDR3 length equals 15 residues. V dropped 6 bases and J dropped 1 base, with 14 bases sitting between them. Germline V gene data show CDR1 as MNHEY and CDR2 as SVGAGI. The CDR3 loop reads CASRIDRDRTDTQYF. DNA of the CDR3: TGTGCCAGCAGAATAGACCGGGATCGCACAGATACGCAGTATTTT.

The chain combines TRBV27 with TRBJ1-1; 9 bases agree with TRBD1. Unmatched junction bases numbered 2, after V lost 2 bases and J lost 4 bases. The CDR3 length is 14 residues. Germline V gives CDR1 MNHEY, CDR2 SMNVEV (reference sequence). The chain's CDR3 is CASSLTGGFTEAFF. CDR3 coding DNA: TGTGCCAGCAGTTTAACAGGGGGCTTCACTGAAGCTTTCTTT.

V is TRBV7-2 and J is TRBJ2-1, with a possible D match to TRBD2 (5 bases). Trimming cost V 6 bases and J 10 bases, with 16 bases left between them. The CDR3 loop spans 13 amino acids. CDR1 SGHTA and CDR2 FQGNSA come from the germline V gene. The chain's CDR3 is CASSYTGIHEQFF. In nucleotides, the CDR3 is TGTGCCAGCAGTTACACCGGGATTCACGAGCAGTTCTTC.

V and J are TRBV18 and TRBJ2-3, with D tentatively TRBD2 (5 bases). Germline values: CDR1 KGHSH, CDR2 LQKENI. CDR3 length: 16 amino acids. V lost 1 base and J lost 5, with 16 bases in between. CDR3 DNA: TGTGCCAGCTCACCACTCGGCGGGCGAGGAGTAGATACGCAGTATTTT. Translating gives CASSPLGGRGVDTQYF.

CDR3 nucleotides: TGTGCCAGTAGTATAACCCCCACAGGGGTGGGTGAAGCTTTCTTT. Its protein is CASSITPTGVGEAFF. The rearrangement links TRBV19 to TRBJ1-1; 7 nucleotides agree with TRBD1. The CDR3 spans 15 residues. V trimming: 2 bases; J trimming: 7 bases; junction bases outside the gene matches: 10. Per germline, CDR1 LNHDA and CDR2 SQIVND (reference sequence).

The chain employs TRBV7-2 and TRBJ1-2; no definite D call. From germline, CDR1 is SGHTA and CDR2 FQGNSA. The ends were cut back, 5 bases at V and 7 bases at J, with 14 bases in the middle. CDR3 size: 13 residues. CDR3: CASSPQGGSGYTF. The CDR3 coding sequence is TGTGCCAGCAGCCCACAAGGCGGTAGTGGCTACACCTTC.

The chain uses TRBV30 and TRBJ2-7; D possibly corresponds to TRBD1 (5 bases). V gave up 1 base and J gave up 5 bases, with 9 bases separating them. The length of the CDR3 is 12 residues. CDR1 is GTSNPN, CDR2 SVGIG, per germline (reference sequence). CDR3 sequence (DNA): TGTGCCTGGAGTGCGCAGGGTCACGAGCAGTACTTC. This encodes CAWSAQGHEQYF.

This clone was detected only once. The genes are TRBV7-9 and TRBJ2-2, with 7 bases matching TRBD2. V dropped 8 bases and J dropped 5; count of bases not matched to a gene: 11. This CDR3 contains 15 residues. Germline assignment: CDR1 SEHNR and CDR2 FQNEAQ (reference sequence). CDR3 nucleotide sequence: TGTGCCAGCTCCACCGGCGGGGGAGAAACCGGGGAGCTGTTTTTT. It encodes CASSTGGGETGELFF.